The sequence of this T cell receptor (beta chain) was determined in a study of T cells in Graves' hyperthyroidism and ophthalmopathy. With 1 base removed from V and 1 base from J, the gap between germline ends came to 16 bases. The CDR3 spans 17 residues. The germline gives CDR1 SGHTA, CDR2 FQGTGA. Using RNA transcripts as the source, TCR beta CDR3 regions were amplified. An initial round of RT-PCR targeting the TCR CDR3 relied on the HTBI primer set. TCRdb reprocessed the multiplex PCR reads with MiXCR, giving one entry per CDR3 protein. The table records nearly 600,000 distinct CDR3 sequences, 12% to 15% of them present only once.

The source is a woman aged 18-29 years with Graves' ophthalmopathy. Sequenced: blood. V and J are TRBV7-3 and TRBJ1-2; the D gene is possibly TRBD1 (6 bases). CDR3 DNA: TGTGCCAGCAGCTTAAGTCCCTCAGGGGAACATAACTATGGCTACACCTTC. It translates to CASSLSPSGEHNYGYTF.